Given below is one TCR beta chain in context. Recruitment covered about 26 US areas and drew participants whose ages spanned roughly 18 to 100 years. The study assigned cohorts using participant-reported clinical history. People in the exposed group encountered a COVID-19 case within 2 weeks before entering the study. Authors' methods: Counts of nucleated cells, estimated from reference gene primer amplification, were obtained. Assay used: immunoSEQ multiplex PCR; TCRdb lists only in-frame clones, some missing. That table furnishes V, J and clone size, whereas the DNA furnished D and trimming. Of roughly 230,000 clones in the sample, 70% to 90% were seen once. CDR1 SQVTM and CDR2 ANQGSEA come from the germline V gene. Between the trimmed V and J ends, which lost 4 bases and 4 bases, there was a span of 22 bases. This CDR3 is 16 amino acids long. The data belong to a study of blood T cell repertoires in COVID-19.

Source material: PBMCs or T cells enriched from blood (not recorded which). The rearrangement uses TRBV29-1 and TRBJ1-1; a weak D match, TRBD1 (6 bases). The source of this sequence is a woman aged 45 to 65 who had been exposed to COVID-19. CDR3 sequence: CSVGGTRAGAPTEAFF. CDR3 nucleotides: TGCAGCGTTGGGGGGACTAGGGCGGGGGCGCCCACTGAAGCTTTCTTT.